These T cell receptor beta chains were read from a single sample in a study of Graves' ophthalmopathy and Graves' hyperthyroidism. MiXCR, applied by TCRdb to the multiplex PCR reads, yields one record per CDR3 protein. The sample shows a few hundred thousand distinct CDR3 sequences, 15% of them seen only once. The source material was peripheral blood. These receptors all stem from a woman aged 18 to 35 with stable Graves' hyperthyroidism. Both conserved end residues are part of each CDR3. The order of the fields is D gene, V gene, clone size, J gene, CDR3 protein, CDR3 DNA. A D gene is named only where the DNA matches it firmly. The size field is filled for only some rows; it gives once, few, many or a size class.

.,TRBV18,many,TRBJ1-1,CASSRAQLNTEAFF,TGTGCCAGCTCTCGGGCGCAGTTGAACACTGAAGCTTTCTTT
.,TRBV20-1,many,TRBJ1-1,CSARDSPRGRAFF,TGCAGTGCTAGAGACTCCCCGAGGGGTCGAGCTTTCTTT
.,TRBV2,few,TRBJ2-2,CASSEGVQGTGELFF,TGTGCCAGCAGTGAGGGGGTGCAGGGCACCGGGGAGCTGTTTTTT
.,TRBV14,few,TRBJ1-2,CASSQAQGNYGYTF,TGTGCCAGCAGCCAAGCACAGGGAAACTATGGCTACACCTTC
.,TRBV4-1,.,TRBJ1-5,CASSQAGGTWSNQPQHF,TGCGCCAGCAGCCAAGCTGGGGGTACATGGAGCAATCAGCCCCAGCATTTT
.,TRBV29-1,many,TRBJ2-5,CSVEEEETQYF,TGCAGCGTTGAGGAGGAAGAGACCCAGTACTTC
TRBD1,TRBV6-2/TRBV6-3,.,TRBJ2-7,CASTMGQLYEQYF,TGTGCCAGCACTATGGGACAGCTCTACGAGCAGTACTTC
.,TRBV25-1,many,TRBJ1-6,CASSESRTNSPLHF,TGTGCCAGCAGTGAATCCAGGACGAATTCACCCCTCCACTTT
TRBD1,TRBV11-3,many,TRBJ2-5,CASSPDRAQETQYF,TGTGCCAGCAGCCCGGACAGGGCCCAAGAGACCCAGTACTTC
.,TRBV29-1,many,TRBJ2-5,CSVALQETQYF,TGCAGCGTGGCCCTCCAAGAGACCCAGTACTTC
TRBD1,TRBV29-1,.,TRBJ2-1,CSVGSRGSAYNEQFF,TGCAGCGTTGGATCCAGGGGGTCCGCCTACAATGAGCAGTTCTTC
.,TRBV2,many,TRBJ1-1,CASKIQRRGAEAFF,TGTGCCAGCAAGATTCAGCGGCGAGGCGCTGAAGCTTTCTTT
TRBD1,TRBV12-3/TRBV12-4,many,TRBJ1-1,CASSPLTGGSTEAFF,TGTGCCAGCAGCCCCCTTACAGGGGGAAGCACTGAAGCTTTCTTT
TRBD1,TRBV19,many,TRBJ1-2,CASSSQGALKYGYTF,TGTGCCAGTAGTTCGCAGGGGGCGTTGAAGTATGGCTACACCTTC
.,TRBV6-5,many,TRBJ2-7,CASRGQIYEQYF,TGTGCCAGCCGGGGCCAGATTTACGAGCAGTACTTC
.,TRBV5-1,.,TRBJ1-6,CASSLAGETPLHF,TGCGCCAGCAGCTTGGCGGGGGAGACACCCCTCCACTTT
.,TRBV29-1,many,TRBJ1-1,CSGQTGMNTEAFF,TGCAGCGGTCAAACAGGGATGAACACTGAAGCTTTCTTT
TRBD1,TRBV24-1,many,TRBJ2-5,CATSDPNDRERETQYF,TGTGCCACCAGTGATCCGAACGACAGGGAGCGGGAGACCCAGTACTTC
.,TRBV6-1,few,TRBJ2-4,CASSRDLVKNIKYF,TGTGCCAGCAGTAGGGACCTGGTCAAAAACATTAAGTACTTC
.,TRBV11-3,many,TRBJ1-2,CASSFTQGNGYTF,TGTGCCAGCAGCTTTACTCAGGGCAATGGCTACACCTTC
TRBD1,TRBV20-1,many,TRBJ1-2,CSARTPGQGPVYGYTF,TGCAGTGCTAGGACTCCGGGACAGGGACCCGTCTATGGCTACACCTTC
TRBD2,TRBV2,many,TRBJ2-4,CASSGTGTSGGYIQYF,TGTGCCAGCAGTGGGACCGGGACTAGCGGGGGGTACATTCAGTACTTC
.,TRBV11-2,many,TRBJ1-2,CASSPDRGYTF,TGTGCCAGCAGCCCAGACAGGGGCTACACCTTC
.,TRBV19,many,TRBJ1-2,CASSIDYPRGGYTF,TGTGCCAGTAGTATAGATTACCCTCGGGGCGGCTACACCTTC
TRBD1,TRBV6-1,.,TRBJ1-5,CASSASGTDNQPQHF,TGTGCCAGCAGTGCCTCCGGGACAGACAATCAGCCCCAGCATTTT
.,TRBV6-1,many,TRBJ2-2,CAIQAQEGTGELFF,TGTGCCATTCAGGCACAGGAAGGCACCGGGGAGCTGTTTTTT
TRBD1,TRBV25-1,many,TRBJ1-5,CARPGTGNQPQHF,TGTGCCAGGCCCGGGACAGGGAATCAGCCCCAGCATTTT
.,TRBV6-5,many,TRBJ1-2,CASSYSNNQGYTF,TGTGCCAGCAGTTACTCCAATAACCAAGGCTACACCTTC
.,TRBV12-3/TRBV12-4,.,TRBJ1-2,CASSHGGALRYGYTF,TGTGCCAGCAGTCATGGGGGCGCGCTAAGATATGGCTACACCTTC
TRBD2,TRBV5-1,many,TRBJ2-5,CASSLEAGVAGTQYF,TGCGCCAGCAGCTTGGAGGCGGGGGTTGCGGGGACCCAGTACTTC
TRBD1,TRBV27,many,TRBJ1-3,CASRSHGQGEDTIYF,TGTGCCAGCAGATCCCACGGACAGGGAGAAGACACCATATATTTT
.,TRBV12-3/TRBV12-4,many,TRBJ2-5,CASSLMWQETQYF,TGTGCCAGCAGTTTAATGTGGCAGGAGACCCAGTACTTC
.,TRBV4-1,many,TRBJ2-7,CASSPSGWPYEQYF,TGCGCCAGCAGCCCCTCCGGGTGGCCCTACGAGCAGTACTTC
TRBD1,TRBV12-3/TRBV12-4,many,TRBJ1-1,CASSIRDRVEYTEAFF,TGTGCCAGCAGTATCCGGGACAGGGTCGAATACACTGAAGCTTTCTTT
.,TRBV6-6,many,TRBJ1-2,CASSYPSQGYTF,TGTGCCAGCAGTTACCCCAGTCAAGGCTACACCTTC
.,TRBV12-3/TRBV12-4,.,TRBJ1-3,CASSETDSDHTIYF,TGTGCCAGCAGCGAAACCGACAGTGATCACACCATATATTTT
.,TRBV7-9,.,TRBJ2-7,CTSSLRGGMYEQYF,TGTACCAGCAGCTTACGAGGGGGTATGTACGAGCAGTACTTC
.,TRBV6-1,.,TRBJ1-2,CASSGGEGRIIGYTF,TGTGCCAGCAGTGGGGGCGAGGGCAGGATCATTGGCTACACCTTC
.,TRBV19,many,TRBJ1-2,CASSMPMTVIYGYTF,TGTGCCAGTAGTATGCCAATGACAGTTATCTATGGCTACACCTTC
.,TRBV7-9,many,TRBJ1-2,CASSQSGTATGGYTF,TGTGCCAGCAGTCAATCCGGGACCGCCACCGGTGGCTACACCTTC
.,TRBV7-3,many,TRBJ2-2,CASSSDNTGELFF,TGTGCCAGCAGCTCCGATAACACCGGGGAGCTGTTTTTT
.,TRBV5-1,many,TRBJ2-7,CASSLSGSDEQYF,TGCGCCAGCAGCTTGTCAGGGTCGGACGAGCAGTACTTC
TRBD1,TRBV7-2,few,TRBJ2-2,CASRDRGGGLAGANTGELFF,TGTGCCAGCAGGGACAGGGGAGGTGGGCTAGCCGGCGCGAACACCGGGGAGCTGTTTTTT
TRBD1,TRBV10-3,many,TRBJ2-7,CAIRPGQGPIYEQYF,TGTGCCATCAGGCCCGGACAGGGACCGATCTACGAGCAGTACTTC
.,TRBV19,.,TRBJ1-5,CASSSPGMGVQPQHF,TGTGCCAGTAGTTCCCCCGGGATGGGGGTTCAGCCTCAGCATTTT
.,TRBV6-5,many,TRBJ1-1,CASSSLGFTVFF,TGTGCCAGCAGTTCCTTGGGGTTTACGGTTTTCTTT
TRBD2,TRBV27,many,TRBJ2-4,CASSLGAGVVKNIQYF,TGTGCCAGCAGTTTAGGAGCGGGGGTTGTCAAAAACATTCAGTACTTC
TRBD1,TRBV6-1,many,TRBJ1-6,CASSEQGGNSPLHF,TGTGCCAGCAGTGAACAGGGGGGGAATTCACCCCTCCACTTT
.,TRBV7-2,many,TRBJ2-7,CASSRVGQLRRYF,TGTGCCAGCAGCCGGGTCGGGCAGCTCAGACGGTACTTC
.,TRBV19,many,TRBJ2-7,CASSIRQGFEQYF,TGTGCCAGTAGTATACGTCAGGGGTTCGAGCAGTACTTC
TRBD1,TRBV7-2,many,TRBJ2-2,CASNWGQGHGELFF,TGTGCCAGCAACTGGGGACAGGGGCACGGGGAGCTGTTTTTT
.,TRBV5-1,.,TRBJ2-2,CASSLLGTTGELFF,TGCGCCAGCAGCTTGCTGGGCACCACCGGGGAGCTGTTTTTT
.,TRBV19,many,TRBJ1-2,CASSLHRDNPNYGYTF,TGTGCCAGCTCTCTCCACCGGGACAACCCTAACTATGGCTACACCTTC
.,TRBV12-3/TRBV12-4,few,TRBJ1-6,CASSPRHSPLHF,TGTGCCAGCAGTCCCCGCCATTCACCCCTCCACTTT
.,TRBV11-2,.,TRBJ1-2,CASNLGTSYGYTF,TGTGCCAGCAACTTAGGGACATCCTATGGCTACACCTTC
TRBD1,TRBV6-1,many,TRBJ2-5,CASSEVPGTGTETQYF,TGTGCCAGCAGTGAAGTCCCCGGGACAGGGACAGAGACCCAGTACTTC
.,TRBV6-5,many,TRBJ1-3,CASSYGGHSGNTIYF,TGTGCCAGCAGTTACGGGGGACACTCTGGAAACACCATATATTTT
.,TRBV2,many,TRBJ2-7,CASSGTVEQYF,TGTGCCAGCAGCGGCACAGTCGAGCAGTACTTC